This T cell receptor beta chain was profiled in a study of T cell changes during pregnancy in multiple sclerosis. This clone was observed a few times. Some clones are missing from TCRdb's copy, which holds only in-frame ones; the method was immunoSEQ multiplex PCR. The table records around 60,000 clones, roughly 87% of them present only once. This TCR came from a female donor with multiple sclerosis, enrolled in a pregnancy study. The material was peripheral blood, obtained in the first trimester of pregnancy.

CDR3 nucleotides: TGTGCCAGTAGTATACAGACTAGCCACGAGCAGTACTTC. Translated: CASSIQTSHEQYF. V and J are TRBV19 and TRBJ2-7; 7 bases align to TRBD2. In germline, CDR1 is LNHDA, CDR2 SQIVND (reference sequence). The V and J ends lost 2 bases and 5 bases, in that order; junction bases with no gene match: 3. The CDR3 extends over 13 amino acids.